This T cell receptor beta chain was found in a study of OX40 agonist ivuxolimab in advanced cancers. Looking at the study overall: Three patients responded partially, comprising one with hepatocellular carcinoma and two with cutaneous melanoma.

As regards this clone: Antigen: not known.

The repertoire was sequenced with immunoSEQ multiplex PCR; TCRdb's copy has only in-frame clones and lacks some. The data hold about 75,000 clones, with roughly 81% observed a single time. This CDR3 contains 14 residues. Germline V gives CDR1 SGHRS, CDR2 YFSETQ. Unmatched junction bases numbered 7, after V lost 7 bases and J lost 3 bases. Study-wide results and limits: CD8+ T cells averaged more expanded clones than CD4+. Dose levels from 0.1 to 3.0 mg/kg saw CD4+ and CD8+ blood T cells expand clonally by week 6.

V is TRBV5-1 and J is TRBJ2-7, with 10 positions matching TRBD1. This sample comprised CD4+ or CD8+ T cells sorted from blood, obtained in a trial of the OX40 agonist ivuxolimab. The receptor was isolated from an adult with an advanced solid tumor such as melanoma, head and neck, liver or kidney cancer. The CDR3 region is CASGLGTGVYEQYF. CDR3 DNA sequence: TGCGCCAGCGGTTTGGGGACAGGGGTCTACGAGCAGTACTTC.